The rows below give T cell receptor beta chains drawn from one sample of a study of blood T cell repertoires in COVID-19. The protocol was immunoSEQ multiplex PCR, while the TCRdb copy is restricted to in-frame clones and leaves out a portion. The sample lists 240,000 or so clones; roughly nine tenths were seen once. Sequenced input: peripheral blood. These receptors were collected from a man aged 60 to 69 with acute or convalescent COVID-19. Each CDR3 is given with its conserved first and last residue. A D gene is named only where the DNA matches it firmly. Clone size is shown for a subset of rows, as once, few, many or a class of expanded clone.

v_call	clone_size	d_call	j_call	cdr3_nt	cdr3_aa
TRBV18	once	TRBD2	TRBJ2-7	TGTGCCAGCTCACCACTGGCTAGCGGGAGGAAATACGAGCAGTACTTC	CASSPLASGRKYEQYF
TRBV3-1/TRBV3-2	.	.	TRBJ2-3	TGTGCCAGCAGCCAATATAGGTTCGGAGTTAGCACAGATACGCAGTATTTT	CASSQYRFGVSTDTQYF
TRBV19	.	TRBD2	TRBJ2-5	TGTGCCAGTAGTCGGTTGGGACTAGCGGGAGAGGAGACCCAGTACTTC	CASSRLGLAGEETQYF
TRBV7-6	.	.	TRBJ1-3	TGTGCCAGCAGCTTCTCGGACAGCTCTGGAAACACCATATATTTT	CASSFSDSSGNTIYF
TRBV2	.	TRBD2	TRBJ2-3	TGTGCCAGCAGTACCCGGGAGGGGGCAGATACGCAGTATTTT	CASSTREGADTQYF
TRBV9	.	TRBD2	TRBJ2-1	TGTGCCAGCAGCCCCCGGACTAGCGGGAGTAGGGACAATGAGCAGTTCTTC	CASSPRTSGSRDNEQFF
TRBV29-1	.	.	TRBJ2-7	TGCAGCGTGGCCCGCGAGCAGTACTTC	CSVAREQYF
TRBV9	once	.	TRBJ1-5	TGTGCCAGCGGGGGGGATCAGCCCCAGCATTTT	CASGGDQPQHF
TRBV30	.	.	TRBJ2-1	TGTGCCTGGAGTGGGGGGGGCCGGTCAGAGCAGTTCTTC	CAWSGGGRSEQFF
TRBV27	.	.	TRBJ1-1	TGTGCCAGCATGCTAATTTCGAACACTGAAGCTTTCTTT	CASMLISNTEAFF
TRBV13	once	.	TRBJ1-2	TGTGCCAGCGCACGAAGGGGGGGGAGAACCCTTAACTATGGCTACACCTTC	CASARRGGRTLNYGYTF